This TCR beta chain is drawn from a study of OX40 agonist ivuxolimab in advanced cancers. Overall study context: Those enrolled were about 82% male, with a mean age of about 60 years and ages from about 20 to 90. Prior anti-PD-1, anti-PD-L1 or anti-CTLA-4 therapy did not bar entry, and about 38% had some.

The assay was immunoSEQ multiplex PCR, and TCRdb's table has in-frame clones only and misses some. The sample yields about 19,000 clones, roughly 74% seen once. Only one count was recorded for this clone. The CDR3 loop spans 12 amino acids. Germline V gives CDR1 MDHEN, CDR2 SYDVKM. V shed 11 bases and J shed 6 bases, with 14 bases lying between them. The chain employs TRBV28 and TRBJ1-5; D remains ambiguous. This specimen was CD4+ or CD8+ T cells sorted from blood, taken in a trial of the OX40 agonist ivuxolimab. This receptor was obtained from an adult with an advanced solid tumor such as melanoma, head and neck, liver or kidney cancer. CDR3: CASGTVVQPQHF. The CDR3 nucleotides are TGTGCCTCCGGTACAGTGGTTCAGCCCCAGCATTTT.